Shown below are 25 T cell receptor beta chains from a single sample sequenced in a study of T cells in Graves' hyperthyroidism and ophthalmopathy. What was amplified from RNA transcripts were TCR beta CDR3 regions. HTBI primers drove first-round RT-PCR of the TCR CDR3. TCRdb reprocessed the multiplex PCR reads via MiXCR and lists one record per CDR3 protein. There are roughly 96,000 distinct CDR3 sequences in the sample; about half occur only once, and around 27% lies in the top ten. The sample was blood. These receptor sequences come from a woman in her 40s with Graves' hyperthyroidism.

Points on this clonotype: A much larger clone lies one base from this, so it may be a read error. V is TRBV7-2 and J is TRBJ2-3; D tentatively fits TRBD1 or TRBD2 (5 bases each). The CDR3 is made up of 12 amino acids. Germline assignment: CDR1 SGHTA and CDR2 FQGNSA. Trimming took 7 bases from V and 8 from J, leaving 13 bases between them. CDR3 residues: CASTPLRGTQYF. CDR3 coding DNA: TGTGCCAGCACCCCGTTGAGGGGTACGCAGTATTTT. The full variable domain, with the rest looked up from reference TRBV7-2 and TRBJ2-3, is GAGVSQSPSNKVTEKGKDVELRCDPISGHTALYWYRQSLGQGLEFLIYFQGNSAPDKSGLPSDRFSAERTGGSVSTLTIQRTQQEDSAVYLCASTPLRGTQYFGPGTRLTVL.

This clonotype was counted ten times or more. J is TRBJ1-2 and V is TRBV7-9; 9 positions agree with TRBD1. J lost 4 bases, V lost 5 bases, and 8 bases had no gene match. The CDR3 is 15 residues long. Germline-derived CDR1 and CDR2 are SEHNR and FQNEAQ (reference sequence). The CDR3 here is CASSRWDREVYGYTF. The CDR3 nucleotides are TGTGCCAGCAGCCGTTGGGACAGGGAAGTCTATGGCTACACCTTC.

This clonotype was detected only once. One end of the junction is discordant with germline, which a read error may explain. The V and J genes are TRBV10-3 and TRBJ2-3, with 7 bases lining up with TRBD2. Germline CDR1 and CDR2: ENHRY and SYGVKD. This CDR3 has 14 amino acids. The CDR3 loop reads CAISGGRGTDTLYF. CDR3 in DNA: TGTGCCATCAGTGGAGGGAGGGGCACAGATACGCTGTATTTT.

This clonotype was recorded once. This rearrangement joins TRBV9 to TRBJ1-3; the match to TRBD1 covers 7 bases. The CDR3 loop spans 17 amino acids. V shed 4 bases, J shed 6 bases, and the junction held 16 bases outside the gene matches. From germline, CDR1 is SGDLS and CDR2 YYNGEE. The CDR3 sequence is CASSPLTGTRGLNTIYF. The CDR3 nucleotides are TGTGCCAGCAGCCCACTGACAGGGACCAGAGGCTTAAACACCATATATTTT.

CDR3 protein: CASSLGDRVHCSGANVLTF. In nucleotides, the CDR3 is TGTGCCAGCAGCTTAGGGGACAGGGTTCACTGCTCTGGGGCCAACGTCCTGACTTTC. J is TRBJ2-6 and V is TRBV7-2, with TRBD1 matching over 9 bases. V trimming: 1 base; J trimming: 0 bases; junction bases outside the gene matches: 7. This CDR3 comprises 19 residues. CDR1 and CDR2 from the germline V gene are SGHTA and FQGNSA.

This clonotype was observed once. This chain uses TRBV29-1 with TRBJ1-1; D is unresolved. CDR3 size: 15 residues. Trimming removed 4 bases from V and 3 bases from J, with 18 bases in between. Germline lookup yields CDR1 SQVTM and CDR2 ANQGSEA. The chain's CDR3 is CSVVPRLGLYTEAFF. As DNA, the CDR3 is TGCAGCGTTGTTCCACGACTGGGCCTGTACACTGAAGCTTTCTTT.

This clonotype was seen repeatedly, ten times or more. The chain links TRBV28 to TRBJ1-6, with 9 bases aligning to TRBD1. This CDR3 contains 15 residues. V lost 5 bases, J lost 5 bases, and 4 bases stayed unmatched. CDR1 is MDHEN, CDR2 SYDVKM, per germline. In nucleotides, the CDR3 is TGTGCCAGCAGTCCACAGGGGGCGAATAATTCACCCCTCCACTTT. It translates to CASSPQGANNSPLHF.

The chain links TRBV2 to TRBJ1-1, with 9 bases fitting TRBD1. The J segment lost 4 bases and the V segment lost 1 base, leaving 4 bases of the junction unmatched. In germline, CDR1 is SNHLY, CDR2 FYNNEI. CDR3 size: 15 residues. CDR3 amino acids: CASSEDGTGFTEAFF. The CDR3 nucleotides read TGTGCCAGCAGTGAAGACGGGACAGGGTTCACTGAAGCTTTCTTT.

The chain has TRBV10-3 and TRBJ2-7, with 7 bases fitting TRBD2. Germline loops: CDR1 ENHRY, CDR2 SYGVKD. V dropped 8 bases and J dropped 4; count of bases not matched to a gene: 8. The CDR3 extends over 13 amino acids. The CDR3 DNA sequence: TGTGCCATCGGGCTAGCGGAAGGGTACGAGCAGTACTTC. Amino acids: CAIGLAEGYEQYF.

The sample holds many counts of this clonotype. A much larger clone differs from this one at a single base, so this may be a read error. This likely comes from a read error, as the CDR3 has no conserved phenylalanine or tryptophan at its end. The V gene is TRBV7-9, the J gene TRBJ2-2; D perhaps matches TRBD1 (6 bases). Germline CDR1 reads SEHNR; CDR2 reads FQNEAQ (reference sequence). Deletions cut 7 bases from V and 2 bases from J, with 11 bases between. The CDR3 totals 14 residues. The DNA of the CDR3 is TGTGCCAGCACTGCAGGGGACAACACCGGGGAGCTGTTTTCT. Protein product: CASTAGDNTGELFS.

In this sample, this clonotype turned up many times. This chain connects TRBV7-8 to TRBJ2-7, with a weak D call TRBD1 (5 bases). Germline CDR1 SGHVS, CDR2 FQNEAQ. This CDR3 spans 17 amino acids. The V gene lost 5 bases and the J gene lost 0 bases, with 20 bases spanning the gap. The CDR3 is CASSTPDRTPSSYEQYF. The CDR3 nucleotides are TGTGCCAGCAGCACACCGGACCGGACACCGAGCTCCTACGAGCAGTACTTC.

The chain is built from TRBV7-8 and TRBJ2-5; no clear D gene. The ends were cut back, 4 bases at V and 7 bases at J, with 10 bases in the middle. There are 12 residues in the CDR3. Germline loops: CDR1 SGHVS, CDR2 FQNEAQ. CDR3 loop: CASSSTAGTQYF. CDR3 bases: TGTGCCAGCAGCTCCACTGCCGGGACCCAGTACTTC.

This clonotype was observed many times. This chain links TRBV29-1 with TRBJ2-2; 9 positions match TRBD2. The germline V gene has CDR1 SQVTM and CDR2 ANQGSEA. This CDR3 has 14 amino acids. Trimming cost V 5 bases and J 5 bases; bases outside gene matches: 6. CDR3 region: CSVLAGVGTGELFF. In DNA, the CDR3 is TGCAGCGTTTTAGCGGGAGTGGGGACCGGGGAGCTGTTTTTT.

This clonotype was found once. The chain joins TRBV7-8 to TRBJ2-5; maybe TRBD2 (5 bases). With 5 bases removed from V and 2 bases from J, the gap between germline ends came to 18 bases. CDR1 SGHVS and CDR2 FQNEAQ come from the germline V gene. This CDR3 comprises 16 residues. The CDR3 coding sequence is TGTGCCAGCAGCCCAGGACTGAGACGGCAACAAGAGACCCAGTACTTC. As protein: CASSPGLRRQQETQYF.

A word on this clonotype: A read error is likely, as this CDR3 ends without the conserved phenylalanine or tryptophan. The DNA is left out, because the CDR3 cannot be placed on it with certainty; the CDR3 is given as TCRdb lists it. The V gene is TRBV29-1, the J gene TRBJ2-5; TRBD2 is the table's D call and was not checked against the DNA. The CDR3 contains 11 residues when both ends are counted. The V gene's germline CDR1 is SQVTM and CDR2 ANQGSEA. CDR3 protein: CSVTGLAGEFY.

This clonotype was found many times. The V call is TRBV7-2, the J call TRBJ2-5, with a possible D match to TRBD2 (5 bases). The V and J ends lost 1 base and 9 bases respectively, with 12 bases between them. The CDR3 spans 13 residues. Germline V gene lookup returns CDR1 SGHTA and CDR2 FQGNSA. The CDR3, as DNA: TGTGCCAGCAGCTTAGATGCTAGCTGGGCCCAGTACTTC. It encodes CASSLDASWAQYF.

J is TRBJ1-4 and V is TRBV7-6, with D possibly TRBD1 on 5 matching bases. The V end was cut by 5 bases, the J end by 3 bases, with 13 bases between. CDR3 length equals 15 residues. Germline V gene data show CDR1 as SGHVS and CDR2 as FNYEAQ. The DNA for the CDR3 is TGTGCCAGCAGCCCCGTGGGGGGGGCTAATGAAAAACTGTTTTTT. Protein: CASSPVGGANEKLFF.

The CDR3, as DNA: TGTGCCATCAGTCCTGGCGGGGACAGGGAACGCGTAGATGGCTACACCTTC. As protein: CAISPGGDRERVDGYTF. The chain joins TRBV10-3 to TRBJ1-2; TRBD1 aligns across 9 bases. The CDR3 runs 17 residues. In germline, CDR1 is ENHRY, CDR2 SYGVKD. V was clipped by 5 bases and J by 6 bases; unmatched bases: 16.

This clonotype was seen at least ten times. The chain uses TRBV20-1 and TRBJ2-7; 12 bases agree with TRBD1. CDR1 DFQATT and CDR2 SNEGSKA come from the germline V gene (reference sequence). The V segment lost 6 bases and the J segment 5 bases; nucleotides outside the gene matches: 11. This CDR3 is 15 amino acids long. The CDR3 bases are TGCAGTGCGGCCACCGGGACAGGGGGCAGAGACGAGCAGTACTTC. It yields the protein CSAATGTGGRDEQYF.

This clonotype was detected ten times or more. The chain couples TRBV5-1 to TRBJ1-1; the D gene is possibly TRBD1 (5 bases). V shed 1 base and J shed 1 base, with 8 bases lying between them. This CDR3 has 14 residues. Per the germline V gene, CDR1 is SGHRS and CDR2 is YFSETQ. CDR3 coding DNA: TGCGCCAGCAGCTTGTTCGGGGCGAACACTGAAGCTTTCTTT. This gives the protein CASSLFGANTEAFF.

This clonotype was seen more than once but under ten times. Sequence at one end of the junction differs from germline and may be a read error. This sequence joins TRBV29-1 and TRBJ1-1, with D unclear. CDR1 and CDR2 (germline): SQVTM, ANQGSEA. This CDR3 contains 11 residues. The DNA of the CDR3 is TGCAGCGTTTCCCAGAACACTGAGGCTTCCTTT. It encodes CSVSQNTEASF.

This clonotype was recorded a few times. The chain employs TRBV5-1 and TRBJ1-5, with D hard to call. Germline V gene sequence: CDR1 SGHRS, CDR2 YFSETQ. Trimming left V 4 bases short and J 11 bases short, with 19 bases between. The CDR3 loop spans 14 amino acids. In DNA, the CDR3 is TGCGCCAGCAGCGAAGGACCTCACCAAGAGACCCAGCATTTT. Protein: CASSEGPHQETQHF.

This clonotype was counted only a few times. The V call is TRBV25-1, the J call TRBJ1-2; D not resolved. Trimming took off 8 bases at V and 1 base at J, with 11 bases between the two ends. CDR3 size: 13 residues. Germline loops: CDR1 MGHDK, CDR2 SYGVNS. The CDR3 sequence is CASQGADNYGYTF. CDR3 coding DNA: TGTGCCAGCCAAGGCGCGGATAACTATGGCTACACCTTC.

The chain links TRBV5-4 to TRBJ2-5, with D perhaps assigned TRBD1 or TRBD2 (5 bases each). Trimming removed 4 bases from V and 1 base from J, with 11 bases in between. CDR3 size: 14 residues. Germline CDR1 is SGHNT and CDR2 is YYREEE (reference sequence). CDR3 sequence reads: CASSVLGTQETQYF. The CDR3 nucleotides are TGTGCCAGCAGCGTGCTAGGGACCCAAGAGACCCAGTACTTC.

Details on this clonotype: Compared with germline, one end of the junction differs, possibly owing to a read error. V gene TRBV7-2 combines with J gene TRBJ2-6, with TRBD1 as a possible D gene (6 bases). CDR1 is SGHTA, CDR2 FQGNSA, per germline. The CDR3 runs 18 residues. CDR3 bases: TGTGCCAGCAGCCCCCTAGGGACACCTAGCTCTGGGGCCAACGTCCTGACCTTC. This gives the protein CASSPLGTPSSGANVLTF.